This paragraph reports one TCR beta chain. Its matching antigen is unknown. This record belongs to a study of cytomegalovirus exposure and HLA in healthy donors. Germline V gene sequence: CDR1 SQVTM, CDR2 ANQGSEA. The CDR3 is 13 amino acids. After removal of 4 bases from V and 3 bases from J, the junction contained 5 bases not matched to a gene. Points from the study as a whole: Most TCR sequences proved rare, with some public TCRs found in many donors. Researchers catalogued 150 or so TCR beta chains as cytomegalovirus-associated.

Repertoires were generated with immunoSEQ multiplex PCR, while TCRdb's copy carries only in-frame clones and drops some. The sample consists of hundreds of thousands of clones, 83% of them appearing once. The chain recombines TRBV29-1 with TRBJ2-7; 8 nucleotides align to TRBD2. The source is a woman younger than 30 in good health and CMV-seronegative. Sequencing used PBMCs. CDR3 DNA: TGCAGCGTTGCCAGCGGGAGTAACTACGAGCAGTACTTC. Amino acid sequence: CSVASGSNYEQYF.